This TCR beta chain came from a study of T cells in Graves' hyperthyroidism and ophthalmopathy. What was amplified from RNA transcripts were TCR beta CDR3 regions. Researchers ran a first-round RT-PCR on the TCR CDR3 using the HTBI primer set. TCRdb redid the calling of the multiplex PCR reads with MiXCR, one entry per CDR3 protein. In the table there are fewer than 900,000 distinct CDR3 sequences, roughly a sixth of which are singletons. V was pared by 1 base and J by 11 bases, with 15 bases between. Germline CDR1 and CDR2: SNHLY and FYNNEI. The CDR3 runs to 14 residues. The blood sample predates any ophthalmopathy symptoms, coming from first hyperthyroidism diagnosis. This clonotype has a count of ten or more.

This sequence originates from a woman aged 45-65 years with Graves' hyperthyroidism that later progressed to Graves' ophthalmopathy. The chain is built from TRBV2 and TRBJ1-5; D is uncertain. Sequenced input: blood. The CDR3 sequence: CASSEVAGLVSQHF. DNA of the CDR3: TGTGCCAGCAGTGAAGTGGCAGGATTGGTGTCCCAGCATTTT. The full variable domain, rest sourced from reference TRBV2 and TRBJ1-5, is EPEVTQTPSHQVTQMGQEVILRCVPISNHLYFYWYRQILGQKVEFLVSFYNNEISEKSEIFDDQFSVERPDGSNFTLKIRSTKLEDSAMYFCASSEVAGLVSQHFGDGTRLSIL.